One and the same sample provided the 3 T cell receptor beta chains below, sequenced in a study of T-cell memory formation after mild COVID-19. TCRdb analysed the 5' RACE reads with MiXCR anew, one entry per CDR3 protein. The sample records roughly 200,000 distinct CDR3 sequences, 16% being singletons. Sequencing was carried out using PBMCs or a T cell subset sorted from them (not recorded which). These TCRs come from an adult woman who had mild COVID-19 (a few samples of this study predate the infection). Cell type and time point are not known.

The J gene is TRBJ2-2, the V gene TRBV2; 8 positions match TRBD2. The germline gives CDR1 SNHLY, CDR2 FYNNEI. Unmatched junction bases numbered 12, after V lost 6 bases and J lost 6 bases. CDR3 length equals 16 residues. The CDR3 reads CASRTSGTRTSGELFF. The CDR3 region has the DNA TGTGCCAGCAGAACCTCCGGGACTAGGACCTCCGGGGAGCTGTTTTTT.

The chain carries TRBV5-1 and TRBJ2-2; D possibly corresponds to TRBD2 (6 bases). Between the trimmed V and J ends, which lost 1 base and 7 bases, there was a span of 17 bases. Germline-derived CDR1 and CDR2 are SGHRS and YFSETQ. This CDR3 region has 16 residues. CDR3 DNA sequence: TGCGCCAGCAGCTTGCAAAGCTCCACCGGGGGCGGGGAGCTGTTTTTT. This codes for CASSLQSSTGGGELFF.

The rearrangement joins TRBV13 to TRBJ2-2; 7 bases line up with TRBD1. Germline-derived CDR1 and CDR2 are PRHDT and FYEKMQ (reference sequence). Germline trimming cut 1 base from V and 4 bases from J; bases unmatched to any gene: 6. The CDR3 is 16 amino acids. This CDR3 reads CASSLEFAGGTGELFF. CDR3 DNA sequence: TGTGCCAGCAGCTTAGAATTTGCAGGGGGCACCGGGGAGCTGTTTTTT.